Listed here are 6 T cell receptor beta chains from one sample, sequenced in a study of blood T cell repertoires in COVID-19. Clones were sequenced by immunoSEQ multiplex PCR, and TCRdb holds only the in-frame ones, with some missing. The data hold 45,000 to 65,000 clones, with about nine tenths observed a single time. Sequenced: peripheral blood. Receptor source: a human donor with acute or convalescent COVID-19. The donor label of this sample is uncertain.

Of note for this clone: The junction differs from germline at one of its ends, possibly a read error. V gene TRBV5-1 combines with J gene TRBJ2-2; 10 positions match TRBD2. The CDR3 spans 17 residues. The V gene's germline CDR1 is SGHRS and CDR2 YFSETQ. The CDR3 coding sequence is TGCGCCAGCAGTTTGGATAGCGGGAGGCGTGGGACCGGGGAGCTGTTTTTT. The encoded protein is CASSLDSGRRGTGELFF.

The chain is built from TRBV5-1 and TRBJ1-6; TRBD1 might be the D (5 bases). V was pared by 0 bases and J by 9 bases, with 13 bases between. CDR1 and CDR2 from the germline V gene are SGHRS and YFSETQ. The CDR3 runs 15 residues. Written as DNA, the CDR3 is TGCGCCAGCAGCTTGGTTGGAGGGGCAGGTTCACCCCTCCACTTT. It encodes CASSLVGGAGSPLHF.

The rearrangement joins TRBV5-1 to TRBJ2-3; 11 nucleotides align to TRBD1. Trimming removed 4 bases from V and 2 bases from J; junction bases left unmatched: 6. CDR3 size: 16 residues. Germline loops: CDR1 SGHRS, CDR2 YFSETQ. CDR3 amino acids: CASSAGQGAFTDTQYF. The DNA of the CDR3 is TGCGCCAGCAGCGCTGGACAGGGGGCTTTCACAGATACGCAGTATTTT.

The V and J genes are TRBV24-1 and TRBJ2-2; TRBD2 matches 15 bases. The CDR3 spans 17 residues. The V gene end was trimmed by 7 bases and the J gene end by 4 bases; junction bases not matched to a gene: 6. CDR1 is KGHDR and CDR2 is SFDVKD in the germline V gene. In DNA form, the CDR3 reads TGTGCCACCAGCGGACTAGCGGGAGGGTCGCTCACCGGGGAGCTGTTTTTT. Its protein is CATSGLAGGSLTGELFF.

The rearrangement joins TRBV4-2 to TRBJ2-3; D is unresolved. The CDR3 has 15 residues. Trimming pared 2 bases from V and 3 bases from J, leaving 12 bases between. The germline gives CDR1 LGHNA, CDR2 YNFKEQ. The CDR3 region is CASSQPSTGTDTQYF. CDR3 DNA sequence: TGTGCCAGCAGCCAACCAAGCACGGGTACAGATACGCAGTATTTT.

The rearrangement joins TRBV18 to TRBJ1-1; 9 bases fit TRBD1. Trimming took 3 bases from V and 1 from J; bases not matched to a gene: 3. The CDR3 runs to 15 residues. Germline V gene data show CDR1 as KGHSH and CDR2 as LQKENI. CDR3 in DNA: TGTGCCAGCTCACCCCCGGACAGGGGGAACACTGAAGCTTTCTTT. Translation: CASSPPDRGNTEAFF.